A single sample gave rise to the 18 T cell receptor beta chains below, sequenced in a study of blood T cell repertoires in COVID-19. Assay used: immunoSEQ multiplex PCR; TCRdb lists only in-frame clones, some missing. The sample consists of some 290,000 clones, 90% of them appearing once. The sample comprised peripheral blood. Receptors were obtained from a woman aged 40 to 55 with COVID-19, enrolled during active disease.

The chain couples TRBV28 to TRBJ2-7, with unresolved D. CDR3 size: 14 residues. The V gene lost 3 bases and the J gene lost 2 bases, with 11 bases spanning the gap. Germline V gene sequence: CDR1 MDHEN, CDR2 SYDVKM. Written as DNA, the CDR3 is TGTGCCAGCAGTTTTGATAGTGGTACCTACGAGCAGTACTTC. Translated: CASSFDSGTYEQYF.

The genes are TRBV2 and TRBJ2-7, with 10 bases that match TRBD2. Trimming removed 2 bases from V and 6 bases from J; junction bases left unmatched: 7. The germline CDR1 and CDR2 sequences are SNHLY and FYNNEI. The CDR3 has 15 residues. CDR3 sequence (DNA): TGTGCCAGCAGTGAATTTCTAGCGGGAGTGAGCGAGCAGTACTTC. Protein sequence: CASSEFLAGVSEQYF.

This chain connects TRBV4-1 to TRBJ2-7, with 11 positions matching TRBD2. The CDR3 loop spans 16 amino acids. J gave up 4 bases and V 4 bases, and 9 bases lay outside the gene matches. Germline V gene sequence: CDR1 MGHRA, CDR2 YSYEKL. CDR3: CASSPEVSGRAYEQYF. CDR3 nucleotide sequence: TGCGCCAGCAGCCCCGAGGTTAGCGGGAGGGCGTACGAGCAGTACTTC.

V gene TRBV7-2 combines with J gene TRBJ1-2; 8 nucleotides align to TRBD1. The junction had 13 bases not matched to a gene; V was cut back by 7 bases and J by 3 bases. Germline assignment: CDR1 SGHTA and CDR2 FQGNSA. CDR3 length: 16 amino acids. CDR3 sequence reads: CASTLVTGQADYGYTF. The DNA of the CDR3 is TGTGCCAGCACCCTGGTAACGGGACAGGCGGACTATGGCTACACCTTC.

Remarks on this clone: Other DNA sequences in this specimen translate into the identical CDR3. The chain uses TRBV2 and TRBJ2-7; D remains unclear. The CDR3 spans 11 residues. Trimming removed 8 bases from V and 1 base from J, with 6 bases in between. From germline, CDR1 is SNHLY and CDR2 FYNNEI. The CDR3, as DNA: TGTGCCAGCCGCGCGTCCTACGAGCAGTACTTC. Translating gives CASRASYEQYF.

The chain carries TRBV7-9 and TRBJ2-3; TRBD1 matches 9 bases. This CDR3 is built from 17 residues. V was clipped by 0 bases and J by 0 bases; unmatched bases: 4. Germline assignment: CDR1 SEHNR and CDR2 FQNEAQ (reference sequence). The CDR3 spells CASSLASGQGSTDTQYF. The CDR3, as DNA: TGTGCCAGCAGCTTAGCCTCGGGACAGGGTAGCACAGATACGCAGTATTTT.

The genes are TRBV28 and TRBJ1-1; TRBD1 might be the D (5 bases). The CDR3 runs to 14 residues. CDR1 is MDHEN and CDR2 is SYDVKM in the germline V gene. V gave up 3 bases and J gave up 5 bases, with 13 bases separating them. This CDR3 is CASSLANRYTEAFF. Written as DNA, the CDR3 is TGTGCCAGCAGTTTGGCCAACAGGTATACTGAAGCTTTCTTT.

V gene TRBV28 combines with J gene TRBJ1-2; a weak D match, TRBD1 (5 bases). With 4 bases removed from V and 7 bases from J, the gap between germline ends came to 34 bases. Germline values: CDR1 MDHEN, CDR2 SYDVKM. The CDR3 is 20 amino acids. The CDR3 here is CASSSPSGSARGGRLSGYTF. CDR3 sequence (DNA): TGTGCCAGCAGTTCTCCGTCGGGGTCCGCGCGGGGGGGTCGACTTAGTGGCTACACCTTC.

The CDR3 spells CASSPRGGAYNSPLHF. The CDR3 region has the DNA TGTGCCAGCAGCCCTCGCGGGGGGGCGTATAATTCACCCCTCCACTTT. This sequence joins TRBV6-2 or TRBV6-3 and TRBJ1-6, with a possible D match to TRBD1 (6 bases). The CDR3 is 16 amino acids. The V end lost 6 bases, the J end lost 4 bases, and 16 bases lay between the germline ends. Germline V CDR1 and CDR2: MNHEY, SVGEGT.

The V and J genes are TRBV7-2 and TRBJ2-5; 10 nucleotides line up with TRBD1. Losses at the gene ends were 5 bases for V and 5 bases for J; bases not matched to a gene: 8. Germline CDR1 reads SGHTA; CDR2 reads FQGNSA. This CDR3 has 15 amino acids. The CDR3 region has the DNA TGTGCCAGCAGCCCCGACAGGGGGCGCGGGGAGACCCAGTACTTC. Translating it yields CASSPDRGRGETQYF. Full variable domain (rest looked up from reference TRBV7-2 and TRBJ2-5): GAGVSQSPSNKVTEKGKDVELRCDPISGHTALYWYRQSLGQGLEFLIYFQGNSAPDKSGLPSDRFSAERTGGSVSTLTIQRTQQEDSAVYLCASSPDRGRGETQYFGPGTRLLVL.

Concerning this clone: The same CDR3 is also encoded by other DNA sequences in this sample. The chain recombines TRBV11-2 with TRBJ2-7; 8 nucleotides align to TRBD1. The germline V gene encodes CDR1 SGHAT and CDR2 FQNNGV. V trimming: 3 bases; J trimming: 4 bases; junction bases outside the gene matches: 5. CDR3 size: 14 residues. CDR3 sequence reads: CASSLGTGVYEQYF. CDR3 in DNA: TGTGCCAGCAGCTTGGGGACAGGAGTTTACGAGCAGTACTTC.

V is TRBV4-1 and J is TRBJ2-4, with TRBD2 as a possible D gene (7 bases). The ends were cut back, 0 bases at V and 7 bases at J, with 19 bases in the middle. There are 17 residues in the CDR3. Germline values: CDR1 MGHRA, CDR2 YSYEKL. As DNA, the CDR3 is TGCGCCAGCAGCCAAGATGTTCCGGGGGGCGAAGGGAACATTCAGTACTTC. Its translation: CASSQDVPGGEGNIQYF.

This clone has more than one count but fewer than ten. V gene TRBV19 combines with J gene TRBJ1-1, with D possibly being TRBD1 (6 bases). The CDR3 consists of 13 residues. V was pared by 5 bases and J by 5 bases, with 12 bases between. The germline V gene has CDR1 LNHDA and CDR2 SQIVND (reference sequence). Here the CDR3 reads CASSFIGGTEAFF. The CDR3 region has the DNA TGTGCCAGTAGTTTCATAGGGGGTACTGAAGCTTTCTTT.

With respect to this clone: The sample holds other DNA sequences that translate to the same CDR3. The CDR3 loop is CASSKPNRGQVAGGPPYEQYF. CDR3 coding DNA: TGTGCCAGCAGTAAACCTAACAGGGGGCAAGTGGCGGGGGGGCCCCCCTACGAGCAGTACTTC. The chain uses TRBV6-2 or TRBV6-3 and TRBJ2-7; possibly TRBD1 or TRBD2 for D (9 bases each). Germline CDR1 MNHEY, CDR2 SVGEGT. V lost 5 bases and J lost 2, with 34 bases in between. This CDR3 comprises 21 residues.

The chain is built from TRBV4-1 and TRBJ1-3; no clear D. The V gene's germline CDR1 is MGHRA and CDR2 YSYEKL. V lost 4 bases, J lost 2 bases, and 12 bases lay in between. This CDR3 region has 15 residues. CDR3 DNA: TGCGCCAGCAGCCCCCGGGGAGAGGCTGGAAACACCATATATTTT. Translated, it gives CASSPRGEAGNTIYF.

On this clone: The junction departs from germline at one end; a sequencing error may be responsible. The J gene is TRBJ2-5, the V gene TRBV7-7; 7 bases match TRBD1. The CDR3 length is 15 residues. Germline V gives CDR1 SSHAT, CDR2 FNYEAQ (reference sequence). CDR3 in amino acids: CASSFTEGAQETQYF. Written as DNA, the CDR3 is TGTGCTAGCAGCTTCACAGAGGGGGCCCAAGAGACCCAGTACTTC. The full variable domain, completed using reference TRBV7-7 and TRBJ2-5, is GAGVSQSPRYKVTKRGQDVTLRCDPISSHATLYWYQQALGQGPEFLTYFNYEAQPDKSGLPSDRFSAERPEGSISTLTIQRTEQRDSAMYRCASSFTEGAQETQYFGPGTRLLVL.

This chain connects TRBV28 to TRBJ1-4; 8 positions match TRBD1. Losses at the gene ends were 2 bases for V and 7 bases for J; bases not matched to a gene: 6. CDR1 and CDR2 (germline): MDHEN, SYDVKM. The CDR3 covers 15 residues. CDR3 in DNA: TGTGCCAGCAGTTTAATGGCTACAGGGGGTGAAAAACTGTTTTTT. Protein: CASSLMATGGEKLFF. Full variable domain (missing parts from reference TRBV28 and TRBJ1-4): DVKVTQSSRYLVKRTGEKVFLECVQDMDHENMFWYRQDPGLGLRLIYFSYDVKMKEKGDIPEGYSVSREKKERFSLILESASTNQTSMYLCASSLMATGGEKLFFGSGTQLSVL.

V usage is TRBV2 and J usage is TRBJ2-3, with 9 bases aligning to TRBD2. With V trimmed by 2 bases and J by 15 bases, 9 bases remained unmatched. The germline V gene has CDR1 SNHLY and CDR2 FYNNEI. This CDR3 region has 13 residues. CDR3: CASSESGGLWQYF. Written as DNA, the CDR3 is TGTGCCAGCAGTGAAAGCGGGGGGCTTTGGCAATATTTT.